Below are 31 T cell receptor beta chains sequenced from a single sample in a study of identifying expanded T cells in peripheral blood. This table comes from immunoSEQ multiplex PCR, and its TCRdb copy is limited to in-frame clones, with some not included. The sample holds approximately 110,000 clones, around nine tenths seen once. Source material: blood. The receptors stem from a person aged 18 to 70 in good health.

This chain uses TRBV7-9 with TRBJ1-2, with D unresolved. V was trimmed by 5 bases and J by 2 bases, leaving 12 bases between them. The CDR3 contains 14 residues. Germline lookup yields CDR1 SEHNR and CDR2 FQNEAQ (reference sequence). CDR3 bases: TGTGCCAGCAGCCACCCCGGCGAGAACTATGGCTACACCTTC. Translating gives CASSHPGENYGYTF.

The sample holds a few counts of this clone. The CDR3 region has the DNA TGTGCCAGCAAGGGGACAGACCGCTATGGCTACACCTTC. Translated, it gives CASKGTDRYGYTF. The genes are TRBV28 and TRBJ1-2; 7 bases align to TRBD1. This CDR3 comprises 13 residues. Germline loops: CDR1 MDHEN, CDR2 SYDVKM. The V gene end was trimmed by 7 bases and the J gene end by 4 bases; junction bases not matched to a gene: 6.

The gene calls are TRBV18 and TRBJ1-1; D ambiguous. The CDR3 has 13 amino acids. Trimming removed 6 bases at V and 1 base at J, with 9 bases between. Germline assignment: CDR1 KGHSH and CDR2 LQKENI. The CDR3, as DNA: TGTGCCAGCTCCCGGATAGAGAACACTGAAGCTTTCTTT. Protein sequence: CASSRIENTEAFF. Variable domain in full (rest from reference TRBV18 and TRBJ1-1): NAGVMQNPRHLVRRRGQEARLRCSPMKGHSHVYWYRQLPEEGLKFMVYLQKENIIDESGMPKERFSAEFPKEGPSILRIQQVVRGDSAAYFCASSRIENTEAFFGQGTRLTVV.

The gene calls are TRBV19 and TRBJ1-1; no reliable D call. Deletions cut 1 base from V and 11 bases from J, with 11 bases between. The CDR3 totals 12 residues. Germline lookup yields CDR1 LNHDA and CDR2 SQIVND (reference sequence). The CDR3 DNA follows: TGTGCCAGTAGTATAGGCTGGGTTGGGGCTTTCTTT. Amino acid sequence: CASSIGWVGAFF.

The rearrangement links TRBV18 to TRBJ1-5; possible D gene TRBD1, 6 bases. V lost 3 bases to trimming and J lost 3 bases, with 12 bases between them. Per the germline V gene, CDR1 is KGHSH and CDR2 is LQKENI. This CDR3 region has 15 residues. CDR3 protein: CASSPIQGDNQPQHF. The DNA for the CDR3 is TGTGCCAGCTCACCTATACAGGGAGACAATCAGCCCCAGCATTTT.

CDR3 DNA sequence: TGTGCCAGCAGCGTCAGTATCGGGGATGAGTGTGAGACCCAGTACTTC. Translation: CASSVSIGDECETQYF. This chain uses TRBV9 with TRBJ2-5; weak D call: TRBD2 (5 bases). CDR3 length: 16 residues. Germline values: CDR1 SGDLS, CDR2 YYNGEE. Between the trimmed V and J ends, which lost 2 bases and 5 bases, there was a span of 19 bases.

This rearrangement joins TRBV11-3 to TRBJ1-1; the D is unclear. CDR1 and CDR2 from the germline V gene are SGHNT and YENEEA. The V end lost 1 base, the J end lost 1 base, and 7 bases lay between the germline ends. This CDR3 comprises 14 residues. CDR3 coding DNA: TGTGCCAGCAGCTTAGGGCGGGCGAACACTGAAGCTTTCTTT. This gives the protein CASSLGRANTEAFF. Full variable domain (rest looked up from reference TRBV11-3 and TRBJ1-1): EAGVVQSPRYKIIEKKQPVAFWCNPISGHNTLYWYLQNLGQGPELLIRYENEEAVDDSQLPKDRFSAERLKGVDSTLKIQPAELGDSAVYLCASSLGRANTEAFFGQGTRLTVV.

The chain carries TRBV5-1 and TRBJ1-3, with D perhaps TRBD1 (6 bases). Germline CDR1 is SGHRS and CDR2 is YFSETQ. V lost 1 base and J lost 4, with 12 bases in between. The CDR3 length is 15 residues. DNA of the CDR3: TGCGCCAGCAGCTTGTTGCCAGGGGTGGGAAACACCATATATTTT. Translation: CASSLLPGVGNTIYF. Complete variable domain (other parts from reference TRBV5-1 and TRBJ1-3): KAGVTQTPRYLIKTRGQQVTLSCSPISGHRSVSWYQQTPGQGLQFLFEYFSETQRNKGNFPGRFSGRQFSNSRSEMNVSTLELGDSALYLCASSLLPGVGNTIYFGEGSWLTVV.

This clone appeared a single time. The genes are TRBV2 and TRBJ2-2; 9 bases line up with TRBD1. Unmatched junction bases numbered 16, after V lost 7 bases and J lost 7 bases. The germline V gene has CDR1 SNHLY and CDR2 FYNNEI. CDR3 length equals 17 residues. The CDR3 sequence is CASNWGADRGFSGELFF. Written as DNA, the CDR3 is TGTGCCAGCAATTGGGGCGCGGACAGGGGATTTAGCGGGGAGCTGTTTTTT.

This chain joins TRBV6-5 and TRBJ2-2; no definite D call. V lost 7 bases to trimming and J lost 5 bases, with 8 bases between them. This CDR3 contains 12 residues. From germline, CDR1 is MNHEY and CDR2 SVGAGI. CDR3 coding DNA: TGTGCCAGCATTGCCGGGACCGGGGAGCTGTTTTTT. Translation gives CASIAGTGELFF.

CDR3: CASSLVSRYGYTF. The CDR3 DNA reads TGTGCCAGCAGCTTAGTGAGCCGCTATGGCTACACCTTC. The chain links TRBV11-2 to TRBJ1-2; D is unclear. This CDR3 spans 13 amino acids. Per germline, CDR1 SGHAT and CDR2 FQNNGV. Trimming shortened V by 1 base and J by 4 bases, and 7 bases separated the two germline ends.

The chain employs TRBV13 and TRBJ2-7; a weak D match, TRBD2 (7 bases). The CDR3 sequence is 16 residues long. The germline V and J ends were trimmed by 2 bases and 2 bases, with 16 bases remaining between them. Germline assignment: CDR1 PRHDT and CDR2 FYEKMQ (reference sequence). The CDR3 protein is CASSLREGGRAYEQYF. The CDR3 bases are TGTGCCAGCAGCTTAAGGGAGGGGGGGAGAGCCTACGAGCAGTACTTC.

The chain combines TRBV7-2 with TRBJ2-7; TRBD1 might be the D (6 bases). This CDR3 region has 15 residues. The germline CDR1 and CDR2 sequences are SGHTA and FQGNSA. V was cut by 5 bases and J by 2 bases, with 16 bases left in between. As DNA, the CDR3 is TGTGCCAGCAGCCCTGGACAGTCGACCGCCTACGAGCAGTACTTC. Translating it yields CASSPGQSTAYEQYF.

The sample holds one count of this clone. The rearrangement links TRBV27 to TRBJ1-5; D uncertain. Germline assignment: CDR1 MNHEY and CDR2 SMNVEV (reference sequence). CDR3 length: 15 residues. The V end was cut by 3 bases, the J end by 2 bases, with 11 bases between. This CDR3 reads CASSLYGSGNQPQHF. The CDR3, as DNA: TGTGCCAGCAGTTTGTATGGGTCTGGCAATCAGCCCCAGCATTTT.

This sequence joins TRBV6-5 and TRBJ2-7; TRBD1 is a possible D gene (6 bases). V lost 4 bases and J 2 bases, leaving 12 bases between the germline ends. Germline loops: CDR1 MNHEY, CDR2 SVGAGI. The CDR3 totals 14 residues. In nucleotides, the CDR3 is TGTGCCAGCAGTTCGACCAGGGGTGCCTACGAGCAGTACTTC. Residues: CASSSTRGAYEQYF.

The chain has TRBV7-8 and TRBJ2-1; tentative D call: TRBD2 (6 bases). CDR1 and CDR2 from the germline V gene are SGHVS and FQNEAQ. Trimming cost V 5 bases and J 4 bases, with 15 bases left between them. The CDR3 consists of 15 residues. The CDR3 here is CASSRPGGGYNEQFF. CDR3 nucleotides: TGTGCCAGCAGCCGCCCCGGTGGGGGGTACAATGAGCAGTTCTTC.

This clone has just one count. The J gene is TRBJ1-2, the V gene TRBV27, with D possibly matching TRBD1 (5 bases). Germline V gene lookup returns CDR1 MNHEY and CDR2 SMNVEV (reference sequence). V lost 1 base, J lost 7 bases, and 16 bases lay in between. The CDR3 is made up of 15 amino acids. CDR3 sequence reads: CASSLFSSSGGGYTF. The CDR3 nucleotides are TGTGCCAGCAGTTTATTCTCCTCATCCGGGGGTGGCTACACCTTC.

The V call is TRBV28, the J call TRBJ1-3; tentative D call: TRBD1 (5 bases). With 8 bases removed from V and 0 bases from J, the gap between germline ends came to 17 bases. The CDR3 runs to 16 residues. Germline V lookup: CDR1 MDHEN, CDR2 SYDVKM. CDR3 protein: CASSSGRTDSGNTIYF. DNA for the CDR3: TGTGCCAGCTCATCGGGGCGGACGGACTCTGGAAACACCATATATTTT. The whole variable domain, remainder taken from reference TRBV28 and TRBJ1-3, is DVKVTQSSRYLVKRTGEKVFLECVQDMDHENMFWYRQDPGLGLRLIYFSYDVKMKEKGDIPEGYSVSREKKERFSLILESASTNQTSMYLCASSSGRTDSGNTIYFGEGSWLTVV.

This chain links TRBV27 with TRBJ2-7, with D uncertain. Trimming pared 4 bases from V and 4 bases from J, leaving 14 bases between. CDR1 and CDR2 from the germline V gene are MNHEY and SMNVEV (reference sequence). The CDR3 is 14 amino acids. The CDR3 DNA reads TGTGCCAGCAGTTCTGGGTCCCTCCCTTACGAGCAGTACTTC. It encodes CASSSGSLPYEQYF.

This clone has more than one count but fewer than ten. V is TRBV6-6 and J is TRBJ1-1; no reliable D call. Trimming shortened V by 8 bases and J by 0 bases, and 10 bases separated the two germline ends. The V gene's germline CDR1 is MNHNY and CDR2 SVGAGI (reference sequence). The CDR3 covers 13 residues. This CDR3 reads CASGRQMNTEAFF. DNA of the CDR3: TGTGCCAGCGGCCGGCAGATGAACACTGAAGCTTTCTTT.

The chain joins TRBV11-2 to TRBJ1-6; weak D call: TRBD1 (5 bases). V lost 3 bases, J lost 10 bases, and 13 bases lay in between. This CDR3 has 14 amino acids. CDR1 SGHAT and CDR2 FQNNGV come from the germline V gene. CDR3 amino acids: CASSFHQGLSPLHF. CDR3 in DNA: TGTGCCAGCAGCTTCCATCAGGGTCTCTCACCCCTCCACTTT.

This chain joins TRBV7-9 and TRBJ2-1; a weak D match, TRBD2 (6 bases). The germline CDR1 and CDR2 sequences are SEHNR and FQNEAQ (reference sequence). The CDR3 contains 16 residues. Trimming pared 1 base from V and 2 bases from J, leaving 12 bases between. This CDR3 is CASSLEGGWAYNEQFF. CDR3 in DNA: TGTGCCAGCAGCTTAGAAGGAGGGTGGGCCTACAATGAGCAGTTCTTC.

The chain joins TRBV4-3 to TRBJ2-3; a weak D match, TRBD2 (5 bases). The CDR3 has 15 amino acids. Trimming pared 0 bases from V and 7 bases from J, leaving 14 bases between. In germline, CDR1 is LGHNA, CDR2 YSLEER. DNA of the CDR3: TGCGCCAGCAGCCAAGATGAAAGTAGCGTCTATACGCAGTATTTT. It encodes CASSQDESSVYTQYF.

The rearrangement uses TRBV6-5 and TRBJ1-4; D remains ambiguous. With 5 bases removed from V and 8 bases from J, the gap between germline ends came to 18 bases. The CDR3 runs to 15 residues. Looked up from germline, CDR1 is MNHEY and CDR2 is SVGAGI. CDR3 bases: TGTGCCAGCAGTCCCCCCGGCGGGAGCGGAGAAAAACTGTTTTTT. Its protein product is CASSPPGGSGEKLFF.

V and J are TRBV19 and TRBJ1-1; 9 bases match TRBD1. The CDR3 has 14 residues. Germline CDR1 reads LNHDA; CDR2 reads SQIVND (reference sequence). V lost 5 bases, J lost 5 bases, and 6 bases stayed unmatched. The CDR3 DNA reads TGTGCCAGTAGTTCTTGGACAGGGGAGACTGAAGCTTTCTTT. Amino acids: CASSSWTGETEAFF. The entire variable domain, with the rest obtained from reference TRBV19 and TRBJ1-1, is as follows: DGGITQSPKYLFRKEGQNVTLSCEQNLNHDAMYWYRQDPGQGLRLIYYSQIVNDFQKGDIAEGYSVSREKKESFPLTVTSAQKNPTAFYLCASSSWTGETEAFFGQGTRLTVV.

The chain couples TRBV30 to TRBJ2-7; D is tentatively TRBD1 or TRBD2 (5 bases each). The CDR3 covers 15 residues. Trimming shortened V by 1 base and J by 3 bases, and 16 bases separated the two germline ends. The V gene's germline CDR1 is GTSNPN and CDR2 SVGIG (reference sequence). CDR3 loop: CAWSEGVGPRYEQYF. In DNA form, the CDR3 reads TGTGCCTGGAGTGAAGGGGTGGGACCGCGCTACGAGCAGTACTTC.

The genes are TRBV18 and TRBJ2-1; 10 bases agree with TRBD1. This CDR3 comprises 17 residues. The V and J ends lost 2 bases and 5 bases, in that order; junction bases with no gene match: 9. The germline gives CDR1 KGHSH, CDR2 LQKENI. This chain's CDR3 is CASSPIGQGVPHNEQFF. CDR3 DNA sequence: TGTGCCAGCTCACCAATTGGACAGGGGGTCCCTCACAATGAGCAGTTCTTC.

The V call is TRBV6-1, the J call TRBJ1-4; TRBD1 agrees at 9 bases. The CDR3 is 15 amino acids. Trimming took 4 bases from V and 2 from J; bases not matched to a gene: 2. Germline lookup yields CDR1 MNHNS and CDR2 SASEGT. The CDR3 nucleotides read TGTGCCAGCAGTGCCACAGGGGGCACTAATGAAAAACTGTTTTTT. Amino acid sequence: CASSATGGTNEKLFF.

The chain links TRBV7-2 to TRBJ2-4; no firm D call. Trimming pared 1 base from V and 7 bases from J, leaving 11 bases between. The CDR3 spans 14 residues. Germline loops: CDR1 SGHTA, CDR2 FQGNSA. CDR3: CASSLELLANIQYF. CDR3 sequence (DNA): TGTGCCAGCAGCTTAGAACTATTGGCCAACATTCAGTACTTC.

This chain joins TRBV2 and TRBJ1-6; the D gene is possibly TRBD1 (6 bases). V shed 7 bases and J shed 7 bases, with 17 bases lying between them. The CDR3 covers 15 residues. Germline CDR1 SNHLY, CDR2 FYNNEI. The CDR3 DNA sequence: TGTGCCAGCAATTATGGGCAGGGGCGAAATTCACCCCTCCACTTT. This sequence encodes CASNYGQGRNSPLHF. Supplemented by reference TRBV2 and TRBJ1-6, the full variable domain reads EPEVTQTPSHQVTQMGQEVILRCVPISNHLYFYWYRQILGQKVEFLVSFYNNEISEKSEIFDDQFSVERPDGSNFTLKIRSTKLEDSAMYFCASNYGQGRNSPLHFGNGTRLTVT.

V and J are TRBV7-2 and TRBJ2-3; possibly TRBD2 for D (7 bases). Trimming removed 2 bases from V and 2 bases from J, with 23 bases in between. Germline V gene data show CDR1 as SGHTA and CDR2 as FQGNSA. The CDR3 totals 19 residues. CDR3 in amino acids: CASSLTPPPGGPLTDTQYF. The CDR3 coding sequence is TGTGCCAGCAGCTTAACACCTCCTCCCGGGGGGCCGCTCACAGATACGCAGTATTTT.